Presented here are 21 T cell receptor beta chains from one specimen sequenced in a study of vaccination and CD4 T cells after COVID-19. Antigens for these TCRs are unknown. Regarding treatment: roughly ten-day PBMC culture with coronavirus spike peptide pools or control peptides (ViraFEST assay). At the Johns Hopkins FTIC core, DNA taken from cultured CD4+ T cells was sequenced by way of the Oncomine TCR Beta short-read assay. TCRdb reprocessed the PCR reads with MiXCR, giving one entry per CDR3 protein. The sample has tens of thousands of distinct CDR3 sequences, approximately 59% seen once. The sample was CD4+ T cells from blood, cultured in vitro, taken after SARS-CoV-2 vaccination. The source of these receptors is a human donor who received a COVID-19 vaccine.

This chain links TRBV2 with TRBJ1-1; maybe TRBD1 (5 bases). The CDR3 is 13 amino acids. In germline, CDR1 is SNHLY, CDR2 FYNNEI. Trimming pared 8 bases from V and 1 base from J, leaving 11 bases between. CDR3 sequence: CASGLGGNTEAFF. The CDR3 nucleotides are TGTGCCAGCGGGCTTGGGGGGAACACTGAAGCTTTCTTT.

This sequence joins TRBV24-1 and TRBJ2-2, with a tentative D call TRBD2 (5 bases). Trimming removed 3 bases at V and 1 base at J, with 8 bases between. Germline V CDR1 and CDR2: KGHDR, SFDVKD. This CDR3 has 15 residues. CDR3: CATSDTRGNTGELFF. Written as DNA, the CDR3 is TGTGCCACCAGTGATACCCGGGGGAACACCGGGGAGCTGTTTTTT.

The chain joins TRBV21-1 to TRBJ1-3; the DNA was not compared with TRBD1, the D call given in the table. TRBV21-1 constitutes a pseudogene. This CDR3 comprises 16 residues. CDR3 DNA sequence: TGTGCCAGCAGCAAAGGAGAACAGGTCGTTGGAAACACCATATATTTT. The encoded protein is CASSKGEQVVGNTIYF.

In this sample, this clonotype is large (0.1 to 1%). The CDR3 region is CASTPERGTGELFF. The CDR3 nucleotides read TGTGCCAGTACCCCGGAGCGCGGCACCGGGGAGCTGTTTTTT. V gene TRBV19 combines with J gene TRBJ2-2; no reliable D call. Germline V CDR1 and CDR2: LNHDA, SQIVND (reference sequence). The CDR3 runs 14 residues. Deletions cut 7 bases from V and 4 bases from J, with 13 bases between.

The chain carries TRBV20-1 and TRBJ2-5; 7 positions agree with TRBD2. CDR1 DFQATT and CDR2 SNEGSKA come from the germline V gene (reference sequence). After removal of 1 base from V and 4 bases from J, the junction contained 6 bases not matched to a gene. The CDR3 is made up of 14 amino acids. The CDR3 region has the DNA TGCAGTGCTAGAGTAGCGGGCGGGGGAGAGACCCAGTACTTC. Translation gives CSARVAGGGETQYF.

The genes are TRBV5-4 and TRBJ1-2, with no clear D. CDR1 and CDR2 from the germline V gene are SGHNT and YYREEE (reference sequence). The CDR3 covers 17 residues. V dropped 1 base and J dropped 1 base, with 17 bases sitting between them. In DNA form, the CDR3 reads TGTGCCAGCAGCTTGCCCGGCCGAGACATTCTTAACTATGGCTACACCTTC. Protein product: CASSLPGRDILNYGYTF.

This chain connects TRBV7-2 to TRBJ1-1; possibly TRBD1 for D (5 bases). CDR1 SGHTA and CDR2 FQGNSA come from the germline V gene. V shed 5 bases and J shed 0 bases, with 16 bases lying between them. CDR3 size: 16 residues. The CDR3: CASSPQPGRMNTEAFF. The CDR3 nucleotides are TGTGCCAGCAGCCCCCAACCGGGACGGATGAACACTGAAGCTTTCTTT.

The V and J genes are TRBV12-3 or TRBV12-4 and TRBJ2-2; D unclear. The CDR3 runs to 12 residues. Trimming stripped 6 bases from V and 2 bases from J, with 4 bases between. The CDR3 reads CASRYNTGELFF. The DNA for the CDR3 is TGTGCCAGCAGATATAACACCGGGGAGCTGTTTTTT.

The chain is built from TRBV19 and TRBJ1-1; no clear D gene. Germline assignment: CDR1 LNHDA and CDR2 SQIVND (reference sequence). Trimming took 6 bases from V and 1 from J, leaving 3 bases between them. CDR3 length equals 11 residues. CDR3 bases: TGTGCCAGTAGATCGAACACTGAAGCTTTCTTT. As protein: CASRSNTEAFF.

The chain is built from TRBV6-4 and TRBJ2-6, with TRBD1 matching 9 bases. The length of the CDR3 is 16 residues. Germline V gene lookup returns CDR1 MRHNA and CDR2 SNTAGT. V shed 6 bases, J shed 2 bases, and the junction held 5 bases outside the gene matches. Here the CDR3 DNA reads TGTGCCAGCAGCCCCCGACAGGGGGCTGGGGCCAACGTCCTGACTTTC. Translating gives CASSPRQGAGANVLTF.

The chain has TRBV5-1 and TRBJ1-1, with D uncertain. CDR3 length: 14 amino acids. CDR1 SGHRS and CDR2 YFSETQ come from the germline V gene. Trimming pared 0 bases from V and 0 bases from J, leaving 6 bases between. As DNA, the CDR3 is TGCGCCAGCAGCTTGGAGGTTATGAACACTGAAGCTTTCTTT. Protein: CASSLEVMNTEAFF.

The V and J genes are TRBV20-1 and TRBJ2-3; 7 bases align to TRBD2. Germline CDR1 and CDR2: DFQATT and SNEGSKA (reference sequence). This CDR3 is 14 amino acids long. Unmatched junction bases numbered 4, after V lost 3 bases and J lost 1 base. The CDR3 region has the DNA TGCAGTGCTAGGGGGGGGATACGCACAGATACGCAGTATTTT. Amino acid sequence: CSARGGIRTDTQYF.

The chain combines TRBV7-8 with TRBJ1-2; D might be TRBD1 (5 bases). The ends were cut back, 1 base at V and 4 bases at J, with 13 bases in the middle. The germline V gene encodes CDR1 SGHVS and CDR2 FQNEAQ. The CDR3 covers 15 residues. The CDR3: CASSLGAGQSYGYTF. CDR3 sequence (DNA): TGTGCCAGCAGCTTAGGGGCAGGACAATCCTATGGCTACACCTTC.

This clonotype was seen a few times. The V call is TRBV2, the J call TRBJ2-5; D perhaps matches TRBD2 (7 bases). The CDR3 extends over 14 amino acids. Trimming shortened V by 9 bases and J by 4 bases, and 18 bases separated the two germline ends. Germline CDR1 SNHLY, CDR2 FYNNEI. The CDR3, as DNA: TGTGCCAGTTTGATGGGGGGGGCAAGAGAGACCCAGTACTTC. As protein: CASLMGGARETQYF.

This rearrangement joins TRBV20-1 to TRBJ2-5; D might be TRBD1 or TRBD2, each matching 6 bases. Trimming removed 5 bases from V and 1 base from J, with 17 bases in between. The CDR3 totals 15 residues. Per germline, CDR1 DFQATT and CDR2 SNEGSKA (reference sequence). The CDR3 reads CSAHLGGQFQETQYF. In DNA, the CDR3 is TGCAGTGCTCACCTAGGGGGGCAGTTCCAAGAGACCCAGTACTTC.

As regards this clonotype: The junction shows a germline mismatch at one end, possibly a read error. The rearrangement uses TRBV2 and TRBJ1-6; D gene unclear. The CDR3 spans 14 residues. Germline CDR1 reads SNHLY; CDR2 reads FYNNEI. This CDR3 reads CASRADGNNSPLHF. In DNA, the CDR3 is TGTGCCAGCAGGGCGGACGGTAATAATTCACCTCTCCACTTT.

This clonotype was detected only once. This rearrangement joins TRBV12-3 or TRBV12-4 to TRBJ2-7; 8 nucleotides agree with TRBD2. J lost 0 bases, V lost 3 bases, and 1 base had no gene match. There are 14 residues in the CDR3. CDR3 nucleotide sequence: TGTGCCAGCAGTTTGGGGACTAGCTCCTACGAGCAGTACTTC. Amino acids: CASSLGTSSYEQYF.

This rearrangement joins TRBV6-4 to TRBJ1-2; D is perhaps TRBD1 (6 bases). Trimming stripped 3 bases from V and 6 bases from J, with 17 bases between. Per germline, CDR1 MRHNA and CDR2 SNTAGT. There are 15 residues in the CDR3. The DNA for the CDR3 is TGTGCCAGCAGTGAAGGTTGGGGCAGGGGAAATGGCTACACCTTC. This translates into CASSEGWGRGNGYTF.

For the CDR3, the DNA is TGCGCCAGCAGCTTGTCTTACCAGGGCTGGGACACTGAAGCTTTCTTT. This gives the protein CASSLSYQGWDTEAFF. The chain joins TRBV5-1 to TRBJ1-1, with D possibly matching TRBD1 (5 bases). CDR1 SGHRS and CDR2 YFSETQ come from the germline V gene. The CDR3 totals 16 residues. Trimming took off 1 base at V and 3 bases at J, with 16 bases between the two ends.

This clonotype was counted only a few times. The chain uses TRBV10-2 and TRBJ1-2; D is ambiguous. The germline V gene encodes CDR1 WSHSY and CDR2 SAAADI. The CDR3 sequence is 11 residues long. Trimming took 3 bases from V and 4 from J, leaving 3 bases between them. This CDR3 reads CASSDSYGYTF. The CDR3 DNA is TGCGCCAGCAGTGACAGCTATGGCTACACCTTC.

Points on this clonotype: Its ends do not fully match the called genes, so a read error is possible. The gene calls are TRBV10-3 and TRBJ1-1, with 7 bases matching TRBD1. From germline, CDR1 is ENHRY and CDR2 SYGVKD. The CDR3 consists of 15 residues. CDR3 DNA: TGTGCCAGCAGTGCATACAGGGGTTGGAACACTGAAGCTTTCTTT. It codes for CASSAYRGWNTEAFF.